The 10 T cell receptor beta chains below all came from one sample that was sequenced in a study of T cells in Graves' hyperthyroidism and ophthalmopathy. Regions amplified from RNA transcripts were the TCR beta CDR3 regions. When the TCR CDR3 underwent first-round RT-PCR, the HTBI primer set was used. MiXCR, applied by TCRdb to the multiplex PCR reads, yields one record per CDR3 protein. The table lists fewer than 25,000 distinct CDR3 sequences, about 53% of them singletons. The sample taken for sequencing was blood. The receptors derive from a woman between 40 and 50 years old with Graves' hyperthyroidism that later progressed to Graves' ophthalmopathy.

This clonotype is termed medium-sized. V gene TRBV7-2 combines with J gene TRBJ2-2, with TRBD1 as a possible D gene (5 bases). Trimming stripped 1 base from V and 5 bases from J, with 8 bases between. Germline CDR1 SGHTA, CDR2 FQGNSA. The CDR3 consists of 14 residues. CDR3 DNA: TGTGCCAGCAGCTTAGGGCAGGGAACCGGGGAGCTGTTTTTT. Translation gives CASSLGQGTGELFF.

The chain combines TRBV20-1 with TRBJ2-7, with 14 nucleotides matching TRBD2. V gave up 5 bases and J gave up 4 bases; unmatched junction bases: 7. Germline loops: CDR1 DFQATT, CDR2 SNEGSKA (reference sequence). The CDR3 loop spans 15 amino acids. For the CDR3, the DNA is TGCAGTGCTCCGGGACTAGCGGGAGAGGGGTACGAGCAGTACTTC. This sequence encodes CSAPGLAGEGYEQYF.

This clonotype occurred many times. The rearrangement links TRBV12-3 or TRBV12-4 to TRBJ1-2, with TRBD1 as a possible D gene (5 bases). V was cut by 3 bases and J by 3 bases, with 11 bases left in between. This CDR3 spans 14 amino acids. The CDR3 sequence: CASSFPEGHYGYTF. The CDR3 DNA sequence: TGTGCCAGCAGTTTCCCGGAGGGGCACTATGGCTACACCTTC.

This clonotype has just a few counts. The V call is TRBV2, the J call TRBJ1-1; D unresolved. Germline V gives CDR1 SNHLY, CDR2 FYNNEI. Deletions cut 6 bases from V and 4 bases from J, with 6 bases between. CDR3 size: 11 residues. The CDR3 region is CASRVSTEAFF. CDR3 DNA sequence: TGTGCCAGCAGGGTGAGCACTGAAGCTTTCTTT.

The sample holds many counts of this clonotype. The chain links TRBV6-1 to TRBJ2-3; 9 nucleotides match TRBD2. J lost 1 base, V lost 2 bases, and 7 bases had no gene match. The CDR3 extends over 17 amino acids. CDR1 MNHNS and CDR2 SASEGT come from the germline V gene. CDR3 in DNA: TGTGCCAGCAGTGAACACTCTAGCGGGGTCGGCACAGATACGCAGTATTTT. This codes for CASSEHSSGVGTDTQYF.

The chain has TRBV4-2 and TRBJ2-7; the match to TRBD1 covers 8 bases. Per germline, CDR1 LGHNA and CDR2 YNFKEQ. This CDR3 has 16 residues. The ends lost 1 base at V and 2 bases at J; junction bases unmatched: 7. CDR3: CASSQGGTGAAYEQYF. The CDR3 DNA reads as TGTGCCAGCAGCCAAGGAGGGACAGGAGCAGCCTACGAGCAGTACTTC.

This clonotype was seen only a few times. The missing conserved phenylalanine or tryptophan at the end of this CDR3 makes a read error likely. Because the CDR3's place on the DNA is in doubt, the DNA is left out and the CDR3 is given as listed by TCRdb. The V call is TRBV6-1, the J call TRBJ1-1; the DNA was not used to check the table's D call, TRBD1. The CDR3 comprises 11 residues, both ends counted. The germline CDR1 and CDR2 sequences are MNHNS and SASEGT. CDR3: CASPGQTGWYC.

Ten or more counts support this clonotype. CDR3 sequence reads: CASSQGREGIGELFF. The CDR3 DNA sequence: TGTGCCAGCAGCCAAGGGCGGGAGGGGATCGGGGAGCTGTTTTTT. The rearrangement links TRBV4-2 to TRBJ2-2; 9 bases fit TRBD2. Germline V gene sequence: CDR1 LGHNA, CDR2 YNFKEQ. CDR3 length: 15 amino acids. Trimming cost V 1 base and J 7 bases; bases outside gene matches: 4.

This clonotype counts as medium-sized. The CDR3 DNA reads as TGTGCCACCAGCAATAGACTCACCGATACGCAGTATTTT. Its translation is CATSNRLTDTQYF. The J gene is TRBJ2-3, the V gene TRBV15, with unresolved D. This CDR3 contains 13 residues. Trimming cost V 4 bases and J 6 bases, with 11 bases left between them. Germline values: CDR1 LNHNV, CDR2 YYDKDF (reference sequence).

Note on this clonotype: The CDR3 end shows no conserved phenylalanine or tryptophan, and so a read error is likely. The V gene is TRBV30, the J gene TRBJ2-7, with a weak D call TRBD1 (6 bases). Trimming stripped 4 bases from V and 3 bases from J, with 13 bases between. The germline gives CDR1 GTSNPN, CDR2 SVGIG (reference sequence). The CDR3 sequence is 13 residues long. Here the CDR3 reads CAWNRESGYEQYL. Here the CDR3 DNA reads TGTGCCTGGAACAGGGAATCTGGCTACGAGCAGTACCTC.